A single sample is the source of the 23 T cell receptor beta chains below, sequenced in a study of human T cells and chemical hapten exposure. Each CDR3 protein gets one entry after TCRdb re-called the RACE reads with MiXCR. The sample has roughly 100,000 distinct CDR3 sequences; 9.5% to 14% are singletons. The time point is: pre-sensitization, week 0. Treatment described: therapeutic diphenylcyclopropenone sensitization with weekly scalp DPC. The specimen was whole blood, collected in connection with sensitization to the hapten diphenylcyclopropenone (DPC). All receptors derive from a woman aged 55-70 years with alopecia areata. Some clones in this sample may be carry-over from other donors' samples.

The CDR3 DNA reads as TGCGCCAGCAGCTTGGAACTTACCTACGAGCAGTACTTC. Amino acids: CASSLELTYEQYF. This sequence joins TRBV5-1 and TRBJ2-7; D is undetermined. V lost 0 bases, J lost 2 bases, and 6 bases lay in between. The germline V gene encodes CDR1 SGHRS and CDR2 YFSETQ. CDR3 length: 13 amino acids.

This clonotype came up many times. The chain has TRBV2 and TRBJ2-7; D may be TRBD2 (5 bases). The CDR3 spans 13 residues. Germline loops: CDR1 SNHLY, CDR2 FYNNEI. V was cut by 10 bases and J by 3 bases, with 16 bases left in between. CDR3 DNA: TGTGCCATCGCCGAGGGTGGCGGCTACGAGCAGTACTTC. It is translated as CAIAEGGGYEQYF. Using reference TRBV2 and TRBJ2-7 for the parts outside the CDR3, the full variable domain is EPEVTQTPSHQVTQMGQEVILRCVPISNHLYFYWYRQILGQKVEFLVSFYNNEISEKSEIFDDQFSVERPDGSNFTLKIRSTKLEDSAMYFCAIAEGGGYEQYFGPGTRLTVT.

V is TRBV3-1 and J is TRBJ1-2; D might be TRBD1 (5 bases). V lost 5 bases and J 4 bases, leaving 23 bases between the germline ends. This CDR3 comprises 17 residues. In germline, CDR1 is LGHDT, CDR2 YNNKEL (reference sequence). CDR3 coding DNA: TGTGCCAGCAGCAGAAGGGGAGGGCAGGGAAGTGCCTATGGCTACACCTTC. Translating it yields CASSRRGGQGSAYGYTF.

Many counts were recorded for this clonotype. The chain employs TRBV7-9 and TRBJ1-5; perhaps TRBD1 as D (5 bases). Trimming removed 5 bases at V and 3 bases at J, with 17 bases between. Germline CDR1 SEHNR, CDR2 FQNEAQ (reference sequence). CDR3 size: 16 residues. The CDR3 loop is CASSPAGLGVNQPQHF. CDR3 DNA: TGTGCCAGCAGCCCCGCCGGTTTAGGGGTCAATCAGCCCCAGCATTTT.

This clonotype was counted ten times or more. The J gene is TRBJ2-5, the V gene TRBV7-9; a possible D gene is TRBD1 (6 bases). The germline V gene has CDR1 SEHNR and CDR2 FQNEAQ (reference sequence). The ends were cut back, 4 bases at V and 5 bases at J, with 14 bases in the middle. This CDR3 spans 14 amino acids. The CDR3 nucleotides are TGTGCCAGCAGCTCCCAGGGGAAGTCCGAGACCCAGTACTTC. Amino acid sequence: CASSSQGKSETQYF.

The chain has TRBV19 and TRBJ2-1; 8 positions match TRBD1. Germline V gene sequence: CDR1 LNHDA, CDR2 SQIVND (reference sequence). CDR3 length: 15 residues. The ends lost 7 bases at V and 4 bases at J; junction bases unmatched: 9. The CDR3 loop reads CASTRQGTVYNEQFF. DNA for the CDR3: TGTGCCAGTACCAGACAGGGGACGGTATACAATGAGCAGTTCTTC.

This clonotype came up a few times. The gene calls are TRBV15 and TRBJ2-3, with TRBD1 matching over 8 bases. Trimming removed 7 bases from V and 3 bases from J; junction bases left unmatched: 9. Germline V CDR1 and CDR2: LNHNV, YYDKDF (reference sequence). The CDR3 extends over 15 amino acids. The DNA of the CDR3 is TGTGCCACCACCCTCGGACAGGGCCCTACAGATACGCAGTATTTT. It is translated as CATTLGQGPTDTQYF.

This clonotype has a count of ten or more. The rearrangement uses TRBV20-1 and TRBJ1-5; D is uncertain. The germline V and J ends were trimmed by 1 base and 2 bases, with 12 bases remaining between them. CDR1 is DFQATT, CDR2 SNEGSKA, per germline (reference sequence). The CDR3 is made up of 15 amino acids. The CDR3 nucleotides read TGCAGTGCTAGAGCCTCTGGGGTAGGCAATCAGCCCCAGCATTTT. Translated, it gives CSARASGVGNQPQHF.

V is TRBV29-1 and J is TRBJ2-2; D might be TRBD2 (6 bases). Germline V lookup: CDR1 SQVTM, CDR2 ANQGSEA. CDR3 length: 13 residues. Trimming shortened V by 4 bases and J by 9 bases, and 15 bases separated the two germline ends. The CDR3 nucleotides read TGCAGCGTTGGAGGCCGGGGGACGCGGGAGCTGTTTTTT. It yields the protein CSVGGRGTRELFF.

This clonotype was observed a handful of times. The rearrangement joins TRBV9 to TRBJ2-2; D is unresolved. V was cut by 0 bases and J by 5 bases, with 11 bases left in between. The CDR3 has 15 amino acids. Germline CDR1 SGDLS, CDR2 YYNGEE. The CDR3 loop is CASSVGVIGTGELFF. The CDR3 region has the DNA TGTGCCAGCAGCGTAGGAGTGATTGGGACCGGGGAGCTGTTTTTT.

CDR3 bases: TGTGCCAGCAGCAAACGCCTAGCGGATACTAGCACAGATACGCAGTATTTT. This gives the protein CASSKRLADTSTDTQYF. The chain employs TRBV21-1 and TRBJ2-3; the DNA was not used to check the table's D call, TRBD2. TRBV21-1 is a documented pseudogene. This CDR3 is 17 amino acids long.

This clonotype was picked up a small number of times. The J gene is TRBJ2-5, the V gene TRBV29-1, with D possibly being TRBD2 (5 bases). V was pared by 4 bases and J by 4 bases, with 16 bases between. CDR3 size: 14 residues. Germline V gene data show CDR1 as SQVTM and CDR2 as ANQGSEA. CDR3 in amino acids: CSVVLNDGGETQYF. CDR3 nucleotide sequence: TGCAGCGTTGTTCTGAACGACGGAGGAGAGACCCAGTACTTC.

This clonotype came up a few times. The chain is built from TRBV4-1 and TRBJ2-1; 8 bases match TRBD2. Per the germline V gene, CDR1 is MGHRA and CDR2 is YSYEKL. This CDR3 comprises 15 residues. With V trimmed by 4 bases and J by 4 bases, 6 bases remained unmatched. This CDR3 is CASSPGGASYNEQFF. As DNA, the CDR3 is TGCGCCAGCAGCCCGGGGGGGGCATCTTACAATGAGCAGTTCTTC.

This chain links TRBV7-2 with TRBJ1-2; D may be TRBD1 (5 bases). With 1 base removed from V and 4 bases from J, the gap between germline ends came to 13 bases. CDR3 length: 15 residues. Germline V CDR1 and CDR2: SGHTA, FQGNSA. The CDR3: CASSLDRRGSYGYTF. In DNA, the CDR3 is TGTGCCAGCAGCTTAGACCGAAGGGGCTCCTATGGCTACACCTTC.

The rearrangement links TRBV20-1 to TRBJ1-4; a weak D match, TRBD1 (6 bases). Trimming left V 6 bases short and J 5 bases short, with 13 bases between. Germline values: CDR1 DFQATT, CDR2 SNEGSKA (reference sequence). The CDR3 is 13 residues long. CDR3 nucleotides: TGCAGTGCCAGACAGAGGGGGAATGAAAAACTGTTTTTT. As protein: CSARQRGNEKLFF.

This clonotype was detected many times. The CDR3 sequence: CASSLSDGSNQPQHF. DNA for the CDR3: TGTGCCAGCAGCTTATCGGACGGTAGCAATCAGCCCCAGCATTTT. This chain joins TRBV7-9 and TRBJ1-5; D gene uncertain. CDR1 and CDR2 from the germline V gene are SEHNR and FQNEAQ (reference sequence). The V and J ends lost 2 bases and 0 bases respectively, with 8 bases between them. The CDR3 length is 15 residues.

Many counts were recorded for this clonotype. This chain uses TRBV3-1 with TRBJ2-1; D uncertain. The CDR3 has 14 residues. The germline V and J ends were trimmed by 0 bases and 10 bases, with 13 bases remaining between them. Germline V gives CDR1 LGHDT, CDR2 YNNKEL (reference sequence). DNA for the CDR3: TGTGCCAGCAGCCAAGATATTGCGTCACGGGAGCAGTTCTTC. The encoded protein is CASSQDIASREQFF.

Comment on this clonotype: The DNA is omitted, as the CDR3 cannot be located on it reliably, and the CDR3 follows TCRdb's listing. The CDR3 loop reads CASSFSGPGHQPQHF. V is TRBV27 and J is TRBJ1-5; the tabulated D call, TRBD1, remains unverified against the DNA. The V gene's germline CDR1 is MNHEY and CDR2 SMNVEV (reference sequence). Including both end residues, the CDR3 is 15 amino acids long.

This clonotype was detected ten times or more. The chain carries TRBV12-5 and TRBJ1-6, with D uncertain. Germline CDR1 reads LGHNT; CDR2 reads FRNRAP. This CDR3 contains 16 residues. Trimming took off 0 bases at V and 7 bases at J, with 13 bases between the two ends. CDR3 DNA: TGTGCTAGTGGTTTGGTGCCCGGGTCCAAGAATTCACCCCTCCACTTT. Translation gives CASGLVPGSKNSPLHF. Filled out from reference TRBV12-5 and TRBJ1-6, the complete variable domain reads DARVTQTPRHKVTEMGQEVTMRCQPILGHNTVFWYRQTMMQGLELLAYFRNRAPLDDSGMPKDRFSAEMPDATLATLKIQPSEPRDSAVYFCASGLVPGSKNSPLHFGNGTRLTVT.

This clonotype was found a few times. The rearrangement joins TRBV6-5 to TRBJ1-4; D ambiguous. Germline V gene sequence: CDR1 MNHEY, CDR2 SVGAGI. Between the trimmed V and J ends, which lost 6 bases and 0 bases, there was a span of 8 bases. CDR3 length: 14 amino acids. The CDR3 spells CASRRSATNEKLFF. Here the CDR3 DNA reads TGTGCCAGCAGGCGCTCTGCAACTAATGAAAAACTGTTTTTT.

This clonotype was seen only a few times. The chain joins TRBV7-6 to TRBJ2-5, with D maybe TRBD1 (5 bases). V was clipped by 3 bases and J by 2 bases, with 10 bases between them. The CDR3 has 14 residues. Germline CDR1 is SGHVS and CDR2 is FNYEAQ. The CDR3 nucleotides are TGTGCCAGCAGCTTGCAGGACACACAAGAGACCCAGTACTTC. This codes for CASSLQDTQETQYF.

This clonotype turned up a few times. An end of the junction differs from the germline gene, which may be a read error. This sequence joins TRBV20-1 and TRBJ1-1; no reliable D call. This CDR3 contains 13 residues. CDR1 and CDR2 from the germline V gene are DFQATT and SNEGSKA (reference sequence). The CDR3 is CSVPSPRNTEAFF. DNA of the CDR3: TGCAGTGTCCCCAGCCCACGGAACACTGAAGCTTTTTTT.

Many counts were recorded for this clonotype. The chain joins TRBV5-1 to TRBJ2-5, with D perhaps given as TRBD1 or TRBD2 (5 bases each). Looked up from germline, CDR1 is SGHRS and CDR2 is YFSETQ. V lost 5 bases and J 2 bases, leaving 13 bases between the germline ends. CDR3 size: 14 residues. The CDR3: CASRARGPQETQYF. CDR3 coding DNA: TGCGCCAGCAGGGCGAGGGGACCGCAAGAGACCCAGTACTTC.